The 18 T cell receptor beta chains given below trace back to one sample, sequenced in a study of cytomegalovirus exposure and HLA in healthy donors. Amplification used 60 Vbeta primers and 13 Jbeta primers. Generated by immunoSEQ multiplex PCR, the TCRdb table keeps only in-frame clones and is missing some. This sample has some 87,000 clones; roughly three quarters occur once, and the top ten carry around a fifth. Sample: PBMCs. These receptors were collected from a woman in her thirties or forties in good health and CMV-seropositive.

This clone was detected a few times. The chain combines TRBV14 with TRBJ2-1, with 7 bases matching TRBD1. V shed 1 base and J 0 bases; nucleotides not matched to a gene: 3. CDR3 length equals 16 residues. Germline CDR1 is SGHDN and CDR2 is FVKESK. The CDR3 DNA reads TGTGCCAGCAGCCAAGCGACAGGGAGCTCCTACAATGAGCAGTTCTTC. Encoded protein: CASSQATGSSYNEQFF.

The CDR3 here is CSVLNTEAFF. CDR3 nucleotides: TGCAGCGTCTTGAACACTGAAGCTTTCTTT. The J gene is TRBJ1-1, the V gene TRBV29-1; D gene ambiguous. There are 10 residues in the CDR3. V lost 6 bases and J 0 bases, leaving 2 bases between the germline ends. CDR1 and CDR2 from the germline V gene are SQVTM and ANQGSEA.

In nucleotides, the CDR3 is TGCAGCGTTGCCGGACTAGCGGGAGTTGAGCAGTTCTTC. Protein: CSVAGLAGVEQFF. The J gene is TRBJ2-1, the V gene TRBV29-1, with 13 bases that match TRBD2. The CDR3 is 13 amino acids. The junction had 3 bases not matched to a gene; V was cut back by 4 bases and J by 9 bases. Germline loops: CDR1 SQVTM, CDR2 ANQGSEA.

The chain employs TRBV6-6 and TRBJ1-2; D not certain. Germline assignment: CDR1 MNHNY and CDR2 SVGAGI (reference sequence). The CDR3 spans 13 residues. Trimming pared 2 bases from V and 5 bases from J, leaving 9 bases between. The CDR3 protein is CASSYAETYGYTF. The CDR3 DNA sequence: TGTGCCAGCAGTTACGCAGAGACATATGGCTACACCTTC.

This clone appeared a single time. The gene calls are TRBV7-2 and TRBJ2-7, with unresolved D. From germline, CDR1 is SGHTA and CDR2 FQGNSA. The V and J ends lost 5 bases and 5 bases respectively, with 16 bases between them. The CDR3 contains 14 residues. CDR3 sequence: CASSHLDLENEQYF. The CDR3 nucleotides are TGTGCCAGCAGCCATCTGGATCTGGAGAACGAGCAGTACTTC.

This rearrangement joins TRBV27 to TRBJ2-7, with 11 nucleotides matching TRBD1. Per germline, CDR1 MNHEY and CDR2 SMNVEV (reference sequence). There are 16 residues in the CDR3. V lost 2 bases to trimming and J lost 4 bases; unmatched junction nucleotides: 7. The chain's CDR3 is CASSLRTGGVQYEQYF. The CDR3 DNA reads TGTGCCAGCAGTTTACGGACAGGGGGCGTCCAATACGAGCAGTACTTC.

CDR3 nucleotide sequence: TGTGCCAGCAGCGTAGGCAGGGGGAACACTGAAGCTTTCTTT. It translates to CASSVGRGNTEAFF. V gene TRBV9 combines with J gene TRBJ1-1; a possible D gene is TRBD1 (6 bases). The CDR3 is made up of 14 amino acids. V lost 0 bases, J lost 1 base, and 7 bases lay in between. The germline gives CDR1 SGDLS, CDR2 YYNGEE. Full variable domain (rest looked up from reference TRBV9 and TRBJ1-1): DSGVTQTPKHLITATGQRVTLRCSPRSGDLSVYWYQQSLDQGLQFLIQYYNGEERAKGNILERFSAQQFPDLHSELNLSSLELGDSALYFCASSVGRGNTEAFFGQGTRLTVV.

This clone was counted between two and nine times. CDR3 nucleotide sequence: TGTGCCAGCAGTTTCTATAATACGCAGTATTTT. This translates into CASSFYNTQYF. The V call is TRBV28, the J call TRBJ2-3; D is unclear. The CDR3 runs 11 residues. Trimming cost V 3 bases and J 7 bases, with 5 bases left between them. Germline V CDR1 and CDR2: MDHEN, SYDVKM. The variable domain in full, completed from reference TRBV28 and TRBJ2-3, reads DVKVTQSSRYLVKRTGEKVFLECVQDMDHENMFWYRQDPGLGLRLIYFSYDVKMKEKGDIPEGYSVSREKKERFSLILESASTNQTSMYLCASSFYNTQYFGPGTRLTVL.

The chain recombines TRBV19 with TRBJ1-2; 10 nucleotides line up with TRBD1. With 8 bases clipped from V and 8 bases from J, the junction kept 14 bases outside the gene matches. The germline V gene encodes CDR1 LNHDA and CDR2 SQIVND (reference sequence). The CDR3 extends over 15 amino acids. DNA of the CDR3: TGTGCCAGTTTGCCCGGGACAGGGGATCGTACGGGCTACACCTTC. It specifies CASLPGTGDRTGYTF.

V gene TRBV2 combines with J gene TRBJ1-1; 7 bases map to TRBD1. V lost 3 bases, J lost 10 bases, and 8 bases stayed unmatched. The CDR3 extends over 13 amino acids. Germline CDR1 is SNHLY and CDR2 is FYNNEI. CDR3 loop: CASSEGQSLGAFF. The CDR3 coding sequence is TGTGCCAGCAGTGAGGGACAGTCTTTGGGAGCTTTCTTT.

V gene TRBV2 combines with J gene TRBJ1-1; TRBD1 is a possible D gene (6 bases). With 6 bases removed from V and 1 base from J, the gap between germline ends came to 12 bases. The germline V gene has CDR1 SNHLY and CDR2 FYNNEI. This CDR3 contains 14 residues. CDR3 sequence: CASSAQGRNTEAFF. As DNA, the CDR3 is TGTGCCAGCAGCGCACAGGGCCGGAACACTGAAGCTTTCTTT.

The CDR3 nucleotides are TGTGCCAGCAGTGAATACGGTACTGAAGCTTTCTTT. This gives the protein CASSEYGTEAFF. The genes are TRBV6-1 and TRBJ1-1; no definite D call. The ends were cut back, 2 bases at V and 5 bases at J, with 6 bases in the middle. Germline assignment: CDR1 MNHNS and CDR2 SASEGT. The CDR3 spans 12 residues.

The V call is TRBV5-6, the J call TRBJ2-7; a possible D gene is TRBD1 (5 bases). The CDR3 covers 14 residues. Per the germline V gene, CDR1 is SGHDT and CDR2 is YYEEEE. The V and J ends lost 2 bases and 0 bases respectively, with 9 bases between them. CDR3 nucleotides: TGTGCCAGCAGCTTCCAGGGCGACTCCTACGAGCAGTACTTC. It encodes CASSFQGDSYEQYF.

This chain joins TRBV6-1 and TRBJ1-3; 8 positions agree with TRBD1. This CDR3 is built from 15 residues. Germline V gene data show CDR1 as MNHNS and CDR2 as SASEGT. The J segment lost 0 bases and the V segment lost 6 bases, leaving 4 bases of the junction unmatched. CDR3 sequence reads: CASRADRGSGNTIYF. In DNA form, the CDR3 reads TGTGCCAGCAGAGCCGACAGGGGCTCTGGAAACACCATATATTTT.

This rearrangement joins TRBV6-5 to TRBJ1-1; 9 nucleotides agree with TRBD1. CDR1 and CDR2 from the germline V gene are MNHEY and SVGAGI. CDR3 size: 13 residues. With V trimmed by 6 bases and J by 11 bases, 10 bases remained unmatched. As DNA, the CDR3 is TGTGCCAGCAGCTCCGGGACAGGGATCCTTGCTTTCTTT. Amino acid sequence: CASSSGTGILAFF.

The chain couples TRBV4-1 to TRBJ2-3; possibly TRBD2 for D (6 bases). CDR3 length: 14 residues. V gave up 3 bases and J gave up 6 bases, with 13 bases separating them. Germline CDR1 and CDR2: MGHRA and YSYEKL. The chain's CDR3 is CASSQHPRGDTQYF. DNA for the CDR3: TGCGCCAGCAGCCAGCACCCTCGGGGGGATACGCAGTATTTT.

The chain employs TRBV30 and TRBJ2-5; D is undetermined. Between the trimmed V and J ends, which lost 3 bases and 4 bases, there was a span of 6 bases. The CDR3 contains 11 residues. CDR1 is GTSNPN and CDR2 is SVGIG in the germline V gene (reference sequence). The CDR3 sequence is CAWRVAETQYF. As DNA, the CDR3 is TGTGCCTGGAGAGTGGCAGAGACCCAGTACTTC.

This clone showed up just once. This rearrangement joins TRBV28 to TRBJ1-1; D is undetermined. From germline, CDR1 is MDHEN and CDR2 SYDVKM. The V end lost 6 bases, the J end lost 2 bases, and 13 bases lay between the germline ends. The CDR3 totals 14 residues. The CDR3 coding sequence is TGTGCCAGCAGCGTCGTGTGGCTTAACACTGAAGCTTTCTTT. Protein product: CASSVVWLNTEAFF.